One sample yielded the 27 T cell receptor beta chains listed below, sequenced in a study of cytomegalovirus exposure and HLA in healthy donors. The table came from immunoSEQ multiplex PCR; TCRdb's copy has only in-frame clones and leaves some out. The data contain some 170,000 clones, 84% of them singletons. Specimen: PBMCs. Every receptor here comes from a man under 40 in good health and CMV-seropositive.

This clone was counted once. The rearrangement links TRBV25-1 to TRBJ2-2; maybe TRBD1 (5 bases). The CDR3 loop spans 16 amino acids. In germline, CDR1 is MGHDK, CDR2 SYGVNS. V dropped 1 base and J dropped 3 bases, with 12 bases sitting between them. CDR3 DNA sequence: TGTGCCAGCAGTGAATTCGGTCAGGGCGACACCGGGGAGCTGTTTTTT. It codes for CASSEFGQGDTGELFF.

CDR3 sequence: CASSQGHITGELFF. The CDR3 DNA sequence: TGTGCCAGCAGTCAGGGACACATCACCGGGGAGCTGTTTTTT. The rearrangement links TRBV6-1 to TRBJ2-2; D may be TRBD1 (6 bases). The V and J ends lost 5 bases and 4 bases respectively, with 11 bases between them. Germline CDR1 MNHNS, CDR2 SASEGT. The CDR3 loop spans 14 amino acids.

This clone was seen once. CDR3 sequence reads: CASSPLEGFYNEQFF. CDR3 nucleotides: TGTGCCAGCTCACCCTTAGAGGGATTTTACAATGAGCAGTTCTTC. V and J are TRBV18 and TRBJ2-1, with TRBD2 as a possible D gene (5 bases). V was clipped by 3 bases and J by 4 bases, with 13 bases between them. The germline V gene has CDR1 KGHSH and CDR2 LQKENI. The CDR3 runs to 15 residues.

This chain links TRBV28 with TRBJ1-1; tentatively, D is TRBD1 (6 bases). V lost 5 bases and J 1 base, leaving 17 bases between the germline ends. Per germline, CDR1 MDHEN and CDR2 SYDVKM. The CDR3 sequence is 16 residues long. The CDR3 coding sequence is TGTGCCAGCAGTAGGCTCCGGCCACAGGGGAACACTGAAGCTTTCTTT. This codes for CASSRLRPQGNTEAFF.

CDR3 sequence: CASSLSDRPHEITEAFF. The CDR3 DNA reads as TGTGCCAGCAGTTTGTCCGACAGACCGCATGAAATCACTGAAGCTTTCTTT. The rearrangement uses TRBV27 and TRBJ1-1, with a possible D match to TRBD1 (5 bases). The germline gives CDR1 MNHEY, CDR2 SMNVEV (reference sequence). The CDR3 has 17 residues. Deletions cut 3 bases from V and 4 bases from J, with 21 bases between.

A remark on this clone: A much larger clone is a single base away; this may be a read error. Other nucleotide sequences from this sample produce the same CDR3. The J gene is TRBJ2-7, the V gene TRBV7-9, with 7 bases fitting TRBD1. CDR1 SEHNR and CDR2 FQNEAQ come from the germline V gene (reference sequence). The ends lost 4 bases at V and 4 bases at J; junction bases unmatched: 1. This CDR3 has 12 residues. DNA for the CDR3: TGTGCCAGCAGCTCGACAGGGTACGAGCAGTACTTC. Protein product: CASSSTGYEQYF.

V is TRBV7-3 and J is TRBJ1-2, with D hard to call. This CDR3 has 13 residues. Trimming took off 7 bases at V and 4 bases at J, with 13 bases between the two ends. The V gene's germline CDR1 is SGHTA and CDR2 FQGTGA. CDR3 in DNA: TGTGCCAGCAAAAGAGGAGAGGGCTATGGCTACACCTTC. Translated: CASKRGEGYGYTF.

V usage is TRBV29-1 and J usage is TRBJ2-7; a possible D gene is TRBD2 (5 bases). Germline CDR1 is SQVTM and CDR2 is ANQGSEA. This CDR3 has 14 residues. The V end was cut by 3 bases, the J end by 0 bases, with 12 bases between. The DNA of the CDR3 is TGCAGCGTTGAGGTGGGAGCGACCTCCTACGAGCAGTACTTC. It encodes CSVEVGATSYEQYF.

This CDR3 is CASSESVTVSNYGYTF. For the CDR3, the DNA is TGTGCCAGCAGCGAGAGCGTGACAGTCTCTAACTATGGCTACACCTTC. The V gene is TRBV9, the J gene TRBJ1-2; a possible D gene is TRBD1 (5 bases). Germline CDR1 is SGDLS and CDR2 is YYNGEE. The V gene lost 3 bases and the J gene lost 0 bases, with 15 bases spanning the gap. The CDR3 extends over 16 amino acids. The full variable domain, in which reference TRBV9 and TRBJ1-2 provide the parts outside the CDR3, is DSGVTQTPKHLITATGQRVTLRCSPRSGDLSVYWYQQSLDQGLQFLIQYYNGEERAKGNILERFSAQQFPDLHSELNLSSLELGDSALYFCASSESVTVSNYGYTFGSGTRLTVV.

This rearrangement joins TRBV14 to TRBJ2-3, with D perhaps TRBD1 (5 bases). Germline assignment: CDR1 SGHDN and CDR2 FVKESK. Trimming took off 1 base at V and 1 base at J, with 12 bases between the two ends. The CDR3 contains 16 residues. The DNA of the CDR3 is TGTGCCAGCAGCCAAGCAGGGATAGCACGCACAGATACGCAGTATTTT. Protein: CASSQAGIARTDTQYF. Supplemented by reference TRBV14 and TRBJ2-3, the full variable domain reads EAGVTQFPSHSVIEKGQTVTLRCDPISGHDNLYWYRRVMGKEIKFLLHFVKESKQDESGMPNNRFLAERTGGTYSTLKVQPAELEDSGVYFCASSQAGIARTDTQYFGPGTRLTVL.

J is TRBJ2-1 and V is TRBV4-1; weak D call: TRBD1 (5 bases). Looked up from germline, CDR1 is MGHRA and CDR2 is YSYEKL. This CDR3 has 17 residues. V was trimmed by 5 bases and J by 0 bases, leaving 17 bases between them. The CDR3 DNA is TGCGCCAGCAGCACAGACAGACTCCTCTTCTCCTACAATGAGCAGTTCTTC. Its protein product is CASSTDRLLFSYNEQFF.

The chain has TRBV30 and TRBJ1-1; 8 nucleotides line up with TRBD1. The germline CDR1 and CDR2 sequences are GTSNPN and SVGIG (reference sequence). Trimming cost V 1 base and J 3 bases; bases outside gene matches: 4. The CDR3 is made up of 14 amino acids. CDR3 sequence (DNA): TGTGCCTGGAGTGATGTCAGGGGGCACACTGAAGCTTTCTTT. Translation: CAWSDVRGHTEAFF.

This clone was seen a handful of times. The chain recombines TRBV5-6 with TRBJ1-2; D is unclear. The V gene lost 0 bases and the J gene lost 6 bases, with 9 bases spanning the gap. The CDR3 totals 13 residues. Germline-derived CDR1 and CDR2 are SGHDT and YYEEEE. CDR3 amino acids: CASSLVPGDGYTF. CDR3 sequence (DNA): TGTGCCAGCAGCTTGGTCCCAGGTGATGGCTACACCTTC.

This clone has a single count. The chain uses TRBV10-3 and TRBJ2-5, with 13 bases identical to TRBD2. The junction had 9 bases not matched to a gene; V was cut back by 3 bases and J by 2 bases. The CDR3 extends over 18 amino acids. In germline, CDR1 is ENHRY, CDR2 SYGVKD. The CDR3: CAISEGGTSGRGQETQYF. The CDR3 region has the DNA TGTGCCATCAGTGAAGGAGGAACTAGCGGGAGGGGGCAAGAGACCCAGTACTTC.

This chain connects TRBV5-1 to TRBJ2-5; 14 positions agree with TRBD2. Trimming removed 4 bases from V and 4 bases from J; junction bases left unmatched: 6. The CDR3 sequence is 16 residues long. Germline loops: CDR1 SGHRS, CDR2 YFSETQ. In nucleotides, the CDR3 is TGCGCCAGCAGCCCGGGACTAGCGGGAGTGGGAGAGACCCAGTACTTC. It is translated as CASSPGLAGVGETQYF. Using reference TRBV5-1 and TRBJ2-5 for the parts outside the CDR3, the full variable domain is KAGVTQTPRYLIKTRGQQVTLSCSPISGHRSVSWYQQTPGQGLQFLFEYFSETQRNKGNFPGRFSGRQFSNSRSEMNVSTLELGDSALYLCASSPGLAGVGETQYFGPGTRLLVL.

The V call is TRBV28, the J call TRBJ1-5; 8 nucleotides align to TRBD1. V lost 3 bases, J lost 4 bases, and 11 bases stayed unmatched. The CDR3 contains 17 residues. The germline gives CDR1 MDHEN, CDR2 SYDVKM. The CDR3 here is CASSFYRGQGANQPQHF. DNA for the CDR3: TGTGCCAGCAGTTTTTACCGAGGACAGGGCGCGAATCAGCCCCAGCATTTT. Variable domain in full (rest from reference TRBV28 and TRBJ1-5): DVKVTQSSRYLVKRTGEKVFLECVQDMDHENMFWYRQDPGLGLRLIYFSYDVKMKEKGDIPEGYSVSREKKERFSLILESASTNQTSMYLCASSFYRGQGANQPQHFGDGTRLSIL.

The rearrangement links TRBV5-1 to TRBJ2-3; 7 nucleotides agree with TRBD2. V lost 4 bases to trimming and J lost 5 bases; unmatched junction nucleotides: 13. The germline V gene encodes CDR1 SGHRS and CDR2 YFSETQ. This CDR3 comprises 16 residues. This CDR3 reads CASSPEGRGLGDTQYF. The CDR3 bases are TGCGCCAGCAGCCCCGAGGGGAGGGGCCTGGGAGATACGCAGTATTTT.

The chain has TRBV27 and TRBJ2-2, with D tentatively TRBD2 (6 bases). The length of the CDR3 is 15 residues. The germline CDR1 and CDR2 sequences are MNHEY and SMNVEV (reference sequence). V gave up 2 bases and J gave up 8 bases, with 15 bases separating them. CDR3 coding DNA: TGTGCCAGCAGTTTAAATTGGAGGGTCTGGGGGGAGCTGTTTTTT. Its translation is CASSLNWRVWGELFF.

This clone turned up a few times. V usage is TRBV7-9 and J usage is TRBJ2-7; D call uncertain. Germline V gene sequence: CDR1 SEHNR, CDR2 FQNEAQ (reference sequence). V lost 1 base and J lost 2, with 6 bases in between. This CDR3 region has 13 residues. CDR3 in amino acids: CASSLDSPYEQYF. CDR3 sequence (DNA): TGTGCCAGCAGCTTAGACAGTCCCTACGAGCAGTACTTC. The full variable domain, rest sourced from reference TRBV7-9 and TRBJ2-7, is DTGVSQNPRHKITKRGQNVTFRCDPISEHNRLYWYRQTLGQGPEFLTYFQNEAQLEKSRLLSDRFSAERPKGSFSTLEIQRTEQGDSAMYLCASSLDSPYEQYFGPGTRLTVT.

The rearrangement links TRBV10-2 to TRBJ1-1, with a tentative D call TRBD1 (6 bases). This CDR3 comprises 19 residues. Germline CDR1 and CDR2: WSHSY and SAAADI. The germline V and J ends were trimmed by 0 bases and 4 bases, with 24 bases remaining between them. The CDR3 spells CASSESGSGAFRVGTEAFF. The CDR3 coding sequence is TGCGCCAGCAGTGAGTCAGGATCAGGGGCCTTCCGGGTGGGCACTGAAGCTTTCTTT.

This sequence joins TRBV28 and TRBJ2-2, with 9 bases lining up with TRBD1. The CDR3 is made up of 15 amino acids. Trimming at V came to 5 bases and at J to 6 bases, leaving 7 bases not matched to a gene. The germline V gene encodes CDR1 MDHEN and CDR2 SYDVKM. The chain's CDR3 is CASSPTGGDAGELFF. The CDR3 bases are TGTGCCAGCAGTCCTACAGGGGGCGATGCCGGGGAGCTGTTTTTT. Complete variable domain (other parts from reference TRBV28 and TRBJ2-2): DVKVTQSSRYLVKRTGEKVFLECVQDMDHENMFWYRQDPGLGLRLIYFSYDVKMKEKGDIPEGYSVSREKKERFSLILESASTNQTSMYLCASSPTGGDAGELFFGEGSRLTVL.

This clone is a singleton in its sample. The chain combines TRBV7-8 with TRBJ2-1, with D tentatively TRBD1 (5 bases). V lost 5 bases and J lost 5, with 7 bases in between. Germline V gene sequence: CDR1 SGHVS, CDR2 FQNEAQ. CDR3 length: 12 amino acids. The CDR3, as DNA: TGTGCCAGCAGCCTGGGGCACAATGAGCAGTTCTTC. It encodes CASSLGHNEQFF.

V and J are TRBV11-2 and TRBJ1-1; D is ambiguous. V gave up 5 bases and J gave up 5 bases, with 6 bases separating them. This CDR3 has 11 residues. Germline V gives CDR1 SGHAT, CDR2 FQNNGV. The CDR3 DNA follows: TGTGCCAGCAGCGCGTATACTGAAGCTTTCTTT. This encodes CASSAYTEAFF.

V is TRBV2 and J is TRBJ2-7; tentatively, D is TRBD2 (6 bases). Germline-derived CDR1 and CDR2 are SNHLY and FYNNEI. The CDR3 is 17 amino acids. Trimming removed 2 bases at V and 7 bases at J, with 24 bases between. The CDR3 sequence: CASSETNYGVAAGEQYF. The DNA for the CDR3 is TGTGCCAGCAGTGAAACTAATTATGGGGTAGCGGCGGGTGAGCAGTACTTC.

DNA for the CDR3: TGTGCCAGCAGCTTCATGGCGGGGGGGAACACAGATACGCAGTATTTT. Amino acid sequence: CASSFMAGGNTDTQYF. This sequence joins TRBV5-6 and TRBJ2-3; the match to TRBD2 covers 9 bases. The CDR3 is 16 amino acids. The germline gives CDR1 SGHDT, CDR2 YYEEEE. The trim removed 2 bases at V and 2 bases at J, leaving 6 bases unmatched.

V and J are TRBV7-2 and TRBJ2-3; perhaps TRBD1 as D (8 bases). Germline values: CDR1 SGHTA, CDR2 FQGNSA. V lost 4 bases and J lost 5, with 16 bases in between. This CDR3 region has 15 residues. The CDR3 coding sequence is TGTGCCAGCAGCTCCGGACAGGGAGGGAAAGATACGCAGTATTTT. It is translated as CASSSGQGGKDTQYF.

The chain combines TRBV13 with TRBJ2-5, with D possibly TRBD2 on 6 matching bases. The CDR3 runs 14 residues. Looked up from germline, CDR1 is PRHDT and CDR2 is FYEKMQ (reference sequence). Trimming cost V 6 bases and J 5 bases, with 16 bases left between them. CDR3 loop: CASSSRAGRETQYF. The CDR3 region has the DNA TGTGCCAGCAGTTCCCGGGCGGGGAGGGAGACCCAGTACTTC.